Following are 11 T cell receptor beta chains from one sample sequenced in a study of CD8+CD57+ T cells in acquired aplastic anemia. It was genomic DNA that served as the template for profiling TCR beta VDJ and CDR3. Using its own MiXCR run on the reads, TCRdb lists one record per CDR3 protein. The sample shows 90,000 to 150,000 distinct CDR3 sequences, approximately 61% of them seen only once. Patients chosen for sequencing had CD8+CD57+ cells that had expanded, as shown by flow cytometry. Specimen: sorted CD4+, CD8+, or CD8+CD57+ T cells (not recorded which) from PBMCs. These receptors were taken from a human donor with aplastic anemia.

At least ten counts were recorded for this clonotype. The J gene is TRBJ1-2, the V gene TRBV7-9; TRBD1 agrees at 9 bases. This CDR3 contains 16 residues. Germline trimming cut 5 bases from V and 2 bases from J; bases unmatched to any gene: 9. CDR1 is SEHNR, CDR2 FQNEAQ, per germline (reference sequence). In DNA, the CDR3 is TGTGCCAGCAGCCCTACGCGAACAGGGGGCAACTATGGCTACACCTTC. Encoded protein: CASSPTRTGGNYGYTF.

This chain joins TRBV19 and TRBJ2-7, with TRBD1 matching over 8 bases. This CDR3 spans 14 amino acids. Germline trimming cut 5 bases from V and 5 bases from J; bases unmatched to any gene: 8. Germline V CDR1 and CDR2: LNHDA, SQIVND (reference sequence). This CDR3 reads CASSSQKTGDEQYF. CDR3 DNA: TGTGCCAGTAGTTCCCAAAAGACAGGGGACGAGCAGTACTTC.

The table lists this clonotype with many counts. The V gene is TRBV19, the J gene TRBJ2-2, with D tentatively TRBD1 or TRBD2 (7 bases each). CDR3 size: 14 residues. CDR1 is LNHDA, CDR2 SQIVND, per germline (reference sequence). Trimming left V 8 bases short and J 3 bases short, with 13 bases between. CDR3 bases: TGTGCCAGTTCCAGGGGGGGGGACACCGGGGAGCTGTTTTTT. Its translation: CASSRGGDTGELFF. Full variable domain (outside the CDR3, taken from reference TRBV19 and TRBJ2-2): DGGITQSPKYLFRKEGQNVTLSCEQNLNHDAMYWYRQDPGQGLRLIYYSQIVNDFQKGDIAEGYSVSREKKESFPLTVTSAQKNPTAFYLCASSRGGDTGELFFGEGSRLTVL.

Comments on this clonotype: At one of its ends the junction is not consistent with the germline gene, which may arise from a read error. The chain is built from TRBV11-2 and TRBJ1-6, with D maybe TRBD1 (5 bases). The CDR3 spans 13 residues. CDR1 SGHAT and CDR2 FQNNGV come from the germline V gene. The CDR3, as DNA: TGCGCCACCGCGGACATAAGTAATTCACCCCTCCACTTT. Translating gives CATADISNSPLHF.

This clonotype has at least ten counts. This chain links TRBV9 with TRBJ2-7, with 9 bases fitting TRBD1. The V segment lost 3 bases and the J segment 6 bases; nucleotides outside the gene matches: 10. Looked up from germline, CDR1 is SGDLS and CDR2 is YYNGEE. CDR3 length: 15 amino acids. This chain's CDR3 is CASSATGGAGSEQYF. Here the CDR3 DNA reads TGTGCCAGCAGCGCCACAGGGGGCGCGGGGTCCGAGCAGTACTTC.

The chain uses TRBV24-1 and TRBJ1-2; TRBD1 matches 7 bases. CDR1 and CDR2 from the germline V gene are KGHDR and SFDVKD. V lost 3 bases to trimming and J lost 4 bases; unmatched junction nucleotides: 1. CDR3 length: 13 residues. CDR3 residues: CATSDGTAYGYTF. The DNA for the CDR3 is TGTGCCACCAGTGATGGGACAGCCTATGGCTACACCTTC.

This clonotype showed up just a few times. V usage is TRBV2 and J usage is TRBJ2-7, with a weak D call TRBD2 (5 bases). Trimming shortened V by 5 bases and J by 7 bases, and 18 bases separated the two germline ends. Germline assignment: CDR1 SNHLY and CDR2 FYNNEI. This CDR3 is 14 amino acids long. The CDR3: CASSWNSGSEEQYF. CDR3 DNA: TGTGCCAGCAGTTGGAACAGCGGCTCAGAAGAGCAGTACTTC.

This clonotype showed up just a few times. The chain combines TRBV20-1 with TRBJ2-7; 10 bases are shared with TRBD1. Germline V CDR1 and CDR2: DFQATT, SNEGSKA (reference sequence). This CDR3 has 14 residues. Germline trimming cut 6 bases from V and 6 bases from J; bases unmatched to any gene: 11. As DNA, the CDR3 is TGCAGTGCCCCCCGGACAGGGGGGGGAAGCGAGCAGTACTTC. As protein: CSAPRTGGGSEQYF.

The rearrangement links TRBV20-1 to TRBJ1-4; no clear D. The CDR3 length is 14 residues. CDR1 DFQATT and CDR2 SNEGSKA come from the germline V gene (reference sequence). Trimming left V 3 bases short and J 3 bases short, with 11 bases between. CDR3 loop: CSASGRRPNEKLFF. For the CDR3, the DNA is TGCAGTGCTAGTGGTCGCAGGCCTAATGAAAAACTGTTTTTT.

This chain uses TRBV15 with TRBJ2-1; TRBD2 matches 8 bases. Germline CDR1 reads LNHNV; CDR2 reads YYDKDF (reference sequence). CDR3 length equals 15 residues. The junction had 8 bases not matched to a gene; V was cut back by 7 bases and J by 3 bases. This chain's CDR3 is CATTPGGGLYNEQFF. In DNA, the CDR3 is TGTGCCACCACCCCGGGGGGGGGGCTCTACAATGAGCAGTTCTTC.

This clonotype was seen repeatedly, ten times or more. The chain is built from TRBV29-1 and TRBJ1-2; D not certain. CDR3 length equals 13 residues. V lost 5 bases and J lost 2, with 12 bases in between. The germline gives CDR1 SQVTM, CDR2 ANQGSEA. In DNA form, the CDR3 reads TGCAGCGTTTACGGTCAGACAAACTATGGCTACACCTTC. Translation: CSVYGQTNYGYTF.